The T cell receptor (beta chain) under discussion was sequenced for a study of memory CD8 T cells in hepatitis C reinfection. Study-level information: A couple of donors cleared primary HCV but became chronic after reinfection. Pre-reinfection sampling occurred 55 to 20 weeks ahead of detected reinfection.

The table came from immunoSEQ multiplex PCR; TCRdb's copy has only in-frame clones and leaves some out. The profile covers under 60,000 clones, with about 90% appearing a single time and approximately 1% taken by the ten largest. The time point denotes: pre-reinfection, 55 to 20 weeks before reinfection detection. Sorted cells were sequenced directly ex vivo without any in vitro expansion. Total naive CD8 T cells were sorted as viable CD3+ CD8+ CD45RO- cells from a couple of donors. This receptor was obtained from a man younger than 30 with hepatitis C virus infection. Sequences were obtained from naive CD8+ T cells sorted from blood.

CDR3 coding DNA: TGTGCCAGCAGCTTCGGGACAGGGGTCTGGAATGAGCAGTTCTTC. This codes for CASSFGTGVWNEQFF. The chain has TRBV5-4 and TRBJ2-1, with 10 bases lining up with TRBD1. The CDR3 is 15 residues long. Trimming took 2 bases from V and 7 from J; bases not matched to a gene: 6. Per germline, CDR1 SGHNT and CDR2 YYREEE (reference sequence).